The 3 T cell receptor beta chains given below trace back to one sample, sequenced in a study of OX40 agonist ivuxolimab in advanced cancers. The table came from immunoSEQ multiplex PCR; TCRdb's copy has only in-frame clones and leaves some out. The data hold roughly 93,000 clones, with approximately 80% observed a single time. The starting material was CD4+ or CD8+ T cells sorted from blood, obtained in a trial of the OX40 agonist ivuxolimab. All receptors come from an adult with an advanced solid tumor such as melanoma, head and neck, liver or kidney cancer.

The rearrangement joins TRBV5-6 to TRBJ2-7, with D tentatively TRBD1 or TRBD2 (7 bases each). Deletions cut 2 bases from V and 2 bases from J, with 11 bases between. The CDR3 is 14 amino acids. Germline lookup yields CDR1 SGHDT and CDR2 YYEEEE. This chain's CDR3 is CASSLSGTAYEQYF. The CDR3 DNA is TGTGCCAGCAGCTTAAGCGGGACAGCCTACGAGCAGTACTTC.

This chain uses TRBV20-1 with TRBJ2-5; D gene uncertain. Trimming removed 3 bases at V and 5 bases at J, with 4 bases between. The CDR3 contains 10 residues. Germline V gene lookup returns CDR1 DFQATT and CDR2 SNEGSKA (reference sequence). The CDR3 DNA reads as TGCAGTGCTAGTTATGAGACCCAGTACTTC. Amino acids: CSASYETQYF.

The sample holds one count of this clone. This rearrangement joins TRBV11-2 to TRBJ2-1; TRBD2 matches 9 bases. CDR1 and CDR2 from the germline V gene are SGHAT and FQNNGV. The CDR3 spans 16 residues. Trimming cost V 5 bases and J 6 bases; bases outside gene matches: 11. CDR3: CASSPLAGPGPNEQFF. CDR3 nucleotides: TGTGCCAGCAGCCCCCTAGCGGGGCCCGGGCCCAATGAGCAGTTCTTC.